The 29 T cell receptor beta chains below were found in one sample sequenced in a study of PD-1 blockade in classical Hodgkin lymphoma (dated by TCRdb to about 2020). Library preparation employed the immunoSEQ multiplex PCR assay. Not all clones reach the TCRdb copy of this immuneACCESS table, which keeps in-frame sequences only. Checked studies attribute under half of the gap to unresolved V genes and leave the rest unexplained. Present in this sample are around 25,000 clones, about 80% of which were seen just once. The ten largest clones capture less than 7.5% of the sample. The sample's time point label, in plain terms: cycle 1 day 1 (C1D1), immediately before nivolumab initiation. Every trial patient had relapsed following autologous stem cell transplantation, and prior brentuximab vedotin exposure was what differed among cohorts A, B and C. Specimen: peripheral blood mononuclear cells (PBMCs), collected at baseline. These receptor sequences come from a human donor with classical Hodgkin lymphoma.

This clone was counted a single time. The V gene is TRBV18, the J gene TRBJ1-4; 11 bases line up with TRBD1. CDR1 is KGHSH, CDR2 LQKENI, per germline. The CDR3 runs 14 residues. The junction had 2 bases not matched to a gene; V was cut back by 3 bases and J by 8 bases. CDR3 loop: CASSPDRGLEKLFF. CDR3 in DNA: TGTGCCAGCTCACCGGACAGGGGGCTAGAAAAACTGTTTTTT.

The V and J genes are TRBV21-1 and TRBJ1-4; TRBD1, the table's D call, was not compared with the DNA. TRBV21-1 is noted as a pseudogene. CDR3 length: 19 amino acids. CDR3: CASSNLGQGNRSTNEKLFF. The CDR3 coding sequence is TGTGCCAGCAGCAACTTAGGACAGGGGAATCGCTCGACTAATGAAAAACTGTTTTTT.

The rearrangement joins TRBV18 to TRBJ2-5; D gene ambiguous. V was shortened by 3 bases and J by 5 bases, with 7 bases between the two germline ends. This CDR3 has 12 amino acids. In germline, CDR1 is KGHSH, CDR2 LQKENI. As DNA, the CDR3 is TGTGCCAGCTCACCGGCCGGGGAGACCCAGTACTTC. Its protein is CASSPAGETQYF.

The chain couples TRBV5-6 to TRBJ1-2, with D unclear. In germline, CDR1 is SGHDT, CDR2 YYEEEE. V dropped 2 bases and J dropped 3 bases, with 8 bases sitting between them. The CDR3 extends over 13 amino acids. CDR3 sequence: CASSFMRDYGYTF. The CDR3 DNA reads TGTGCCAGCAGCTTTATGAGGGACTATGGCTACACCTTC.

The chain couples TRBV15 to TRBJ2-7, with 10 nucleotides matching TRBD2. Germline trimming cut 3 bases from V and 0 bases from J; bases unmatched to any gene: 11. Germline assignment: CDR1 LNHNV and CDR2 YYDKDF (reference sequence). CDR3 length: 18 amino acids. CDR3 coding DNA: TGTGCCACCAGCAGTGGGTCTAGCGGGGGCCGGGGCTCCTACGAGCAGTACTTC. This sequence encodes CATSSGSSGGRGSYEQYF.

This clone has a single count. The J gene is TRBJ1-1, the V gene TRBV10-3, with 9 bases identical to TRBD1. V dropped 4 bases and J dropped 5; count of bases not matched to a gene: 8. The CDR3 extends over 15 amino acids. CDR1 is ENHRY, CDR2 SYGVKD, per germline. CDR3 nucleotides: TGTGCCATCAGTGGGGCCGGGACAGGGCAAACTGAAGCTTTCTTT. Residues: CAISGAGTGQTEAFF.

The CDR3 spells CASSSLFEQFF. The CDR3 nucleotides are TGTGCCAGCAGTTCCCTCTTCGAGCAGTTCTTC. V and J are TRBV6-5 and TRBJ2-1; D is unresolved. V was shortened by 4 bases and J by 10 bases, with 8 bases between the two germline ends. Germline V CDR1 and CDR2: MNHEY, SVGAGI. This CDR3 is built from 11 residues.

V usage is TRBV18 and J usage is TRBJ1-1; possible D gene TRBD1, 6 bases. V shed 3 bases and J shed 4 bases, with 15 bases lying between them. In germline, CDR1 is KGHSH, CDR2 LQKENI. The CDR3 consists of 15 residues. The CDR3 sequence is CASSPRGGDSTEAFF. In DNA, the CDR3 is TGTGCCAGCTCACCCCGAGGGGGGGATAGCACTGAAGCTTTCTTT.

The table lists this clone with a few counts. The rearrangement links TRBV9 to TRBJ2-3; the D gene is possibly TRBD1 (5 bases). This CDR3 contains 15 residues. V lost 3 bases and J 3 bases, leaving 14 bases between the germline ends. Germline V CDR1 and CDR2: SGDLS, YYNGEE. The CDR3 sequence is CASSAPAGKTDTQYF. Written as DNA, the CDR3 is TGTGCCAGCAGCGCCCCCGCAGGGAAGACAGATACGCAGTATTTT.

CDR3 loop: CASSLVNQAPNYGYTF. The CDR3 DNA is TGTGCCAGCAGTTTGGTAAACCAAGCTCCTAACTATGGCTACACCTTC. The gene calls are TRBV28 and TRBJ1-2; D gene uncertain. CDR3 size: 16 residues. The V end lost 3 bases, the J end lost 0 bases, and 14 bases lay between the germline ends. The germline V gene encodes CDR1 MDHEN and CDR2 SYDVKM.

The chain links TRBV6-5 to TRBJ2-1, with 7 bases matching TRBD1. CDR3 length equals 14 residues. V lost 3 bases to trimming and J lost 7 bases; unmatched junction nucleotides: 6. Germline V gives CDR1 MNHEY, CDR2 SVGAGI. CDR3 protein: CASSYPGQLNEQFF. The CDR3 nucleotides are TGTGCCAGCAGTTATCCGGGACAGTTGAATGAGCAGTTCTTC.

The chain links TRBV4-3 to TRBJ2-7; the match to TRBD1 covers 11 bases. The CDR3 spans 19 residues. V lost 2 bases, J lost 2 bases, and 14 bases stayed unmatched. CDR1 and CDR2 (germline): LGHNA, YSLEER. DNA of the CDR3: TGCGCCAGCAGCCAACGAACCGGGACAGGGGGATTCTACACCTACGAGCAGTACTTC. Translated: CASSQRTGTGGFYTYEQYF.

The rearrangement uses TRBV7-3 and TRBJ2-5; 8 bases fit TRBD1. Germline V gene data show CDR1 as SGHTA and CDR2 as FQGTGA. The CDR3 is 15 amino acids. V shed 5 bases, J shed 2 bases, and the junction held 7 bases outside the gene matches. Here the CDR3 reads CASSPRTGMQETQYF. The CDR3, as DNA: TGTGCCAGCAGCCCAAGGACAGGGATGCAAGAGACCCAGTACTTC.

This clone was observed a handful of times. The gene calls are TRBV2 and TRBJ2-5; unclear D gene. This CDR3 has 14 amino acids. The V end lost 3 bases, the J end lost 4 bases, and 12 bases lay between the germline ends. CDR1 and CDR2 from the germline V gene are SNHLY and FYNNEI. The CDR3 is CASSDASPRETQYF. The CDR3 DNA reads TGTGCCAGCAGTGATGCAAGCCCCAGAGAGACCCAGTACTTC.

The J gene is TRBJ2-3, the V gene TRBV9; D may match TRBD1 or TRBD2 (5 bases each). The CDR3 covers 12 residues. Germline CDR1 reads SGDLS; CDR2 reads YYNGEE. V was trimmed by 0 bases and J by 9 bases, leaving 8 bases between them. Here the CDR3 reads CASSVGRDTQYF. The CDR3, as DNA: TGTGCCAGCAGCGTAGGAAGGGACACGCAGTATTTT. The full variable domain, its missing parts supplied by reference TRBV9 and TRBJ2-3, is DSGVTQTPKHLITATGQRVTLRCSPRSGDLSVYWYQQSLDQGLQFLIQYYNGEERAKGNILERFSAQQFPDLHSELNLSSLELGDSALYFCASSVGRDTQYFGPGTRLTVL.

This clone appeared once. The chain recombines TRBV18 with TRBJ1-2, with a tentative D call TRBD1 (6 bases). Deletions cut 1 base from V and 4 bases from J, with 16 bases between. This CDR3 has 16 amino acids. Germline CDR1 and CDR2: KGHSH and LQKENI. The CDR3 DNA reads as TGTGCCAGCTCACCACTCCAGAGGACAGACAGCTATGGCTACACCTTC. It is translated as CASSPLQRTDSYGYTF.

Here the CDR3 reads CASSLRAGGRDYGYTF. The CDR3 DNA is TGTGCCAGCAGCCTAAGAGCGGGGGGACGAGACTATGGCTACACCTTC. V is TRBV7-2 and J is TRBJ1-2; possible D gene TRBD1, 5 bases. CDR1 is SGHTA and CDR2 is FQGNSA in the germline V gene. Between the trimmed V and J ends, which lost 5 bases and 3 bases, there was a span of 19 bases. This CDR3 contains 16 residues.

The chain combines TRBV7-9 with TRBJ1-1; D is perhaps TRBD1 (5 bases). CDR3 length: 12 residues. CDR1 and CDR2 from the germline V gene are SEHNR and FQNEAQ (reference sequence). V was pared by 1 base and J by 10 bases, with 10 bases between. CDR3 DNA sequence: TGTGCCAGCAGCTTAGGTTCCAGGGTAGCTTTCTTT. It translates to CASSLGSRVAFF.

This chain connects TRBV27 to TRBJ2-7; D is unresolved. Germline loops: CDR1 MNHEY, CDR2 SMNVEV (reference sequence). V lost 4 bases and J 4 bases, leaving 17 bases between the germline ends. CDR3 length: 15 amino acids. For the CDR3, the DNA is TGTGCCAGCAGTTCCCGCCGACAAACATCGTACGAGCAGTACTTC. It codes for CASSSRRQTSYEQYF.

DNA for the CDR3: TGTGCCAGCAGCCCCGGGCCCGGCGGTGAGCAGTTCTTC. The encoded protein is CASSPGPGGEQFF. V gene TRBV11-1 combines with J gene TRBJ2-1; D not certain. This CDR3 is built from 13 residues. The V end lost 5 bases, the J end lost 9 bases, and 14 bases lay between the germline ends. Germline V gene sequence: CDR1 SGHAT, CDR2 FQDESV (reference sequence).

The J gene is TRBJ1-1, the V gene TRBV5-5; 10 bases map to TRBD1. The ends lost 1 base at V and 3 bases at J; junction bases unmatched: 6. The CDR3 has 16 amino acids. Germline V gene lookup returns CDR1 SGHKS and CDR2 YYEKEE (reference sequence). This CDR3 reads CASSLTPGQGYTEAFF. CDR3 coding DNA: TGTGCCAGCAGCTTGACACCGGGACAGGGGTACACTGAAGCTTTCTTT.

This clone was counted only a few times. The J gene is TRBJ2-1, the V gene TRBV29-1, with D unresolved. Germline CDR1 reads SQVTM; CDR2 reads ANQGSEA. This CDR3 comprises 14 residues. Trimming cost V 1 base and J 9 bases, with 16 bases left between them. The CDR3 sequence: CSVEGRRAIGEQFF. CDR3 nucleotides: TGCAGCGTTGAAGGACGCCGAGCGATCGGTGAGCAGTTCTTC.

The V call is TRBV27, the J call TRBJ1-1, with D unclear. Trimming shortened V by 6 bases and J by 0 bases, and 17 bases separated the two germline ends. CDR1 is MNHEY and CDR2 is SMNVEV in the germline V gene (reference sequence). The CDR3 consists of 16 residues. The CDR3, as DNA: TGTGCCAGCAGCCGAGGGCCGGGAGCCCTGAACACTGAAGCTTTCTTT. Protein product: CASSRGPGALNTEAFF.

The V call is TRBV12-2, the J call TRBJ1-6; TRBD1, the table's D call, lacks a check against the DNA. TRBV12-2 is assigned pseudogene status. The CDR3 sequence is 23 residues long. The CDR3 DNA sequence: TGTGCAAGTCGCTCGTGGGAAGTAACAGGGGGAATGTTTGCGAGCTCCTATAATTCACCCCTCCACTTT. It specifies CASRSWEVTGGMFASSYNSPLHF.

V and J are TRBV5-4 and TRBJ2-1; the match to TRBD2 covers 9 bases. The V segment lost 4 bases and the J segment 4 bases; nucleotides outside the gene matches: 6. CDR1 and CDR2 (germline): SGHNT, YYREEE (reference sequence). The CDR3 sequence is 15 residues long. This chain's CDR3 is CASSDGTSRYNEQFF. CDR3 in DNA: TGTGCCAGCAGCGACGGGACTAGCAGGTACAATGAGCAGTTCTTC.

The chain joins TRBV7-9 to TRBJ1-1; D is uncertain. The V end lost 0 bases, the J end lost 1 base, and 12 bases lay between the germline ends. This CDR3 region has 16 residues. Germline CDR1 and CDR2: SEHNR and FQNEAQ (reference sequence). The CDR3 coding sequence is TGTGCCAGCAGCTTAGCGAATCTCGTGGCGAACACTGAAGCTTTCTTT. Translated, it gives CASSLANLVANTEAFF.

The chain recombines TRBV5-6 with TRBJ2-5; a possible D gene is TRBD2 (6 bases). CDR1 is SGHDT, CDR2 YYEEEE, per germline. This CDR3 contains 14 residues. The germline V and J ends were trimmed by 4 bases and 4 bases, with 14 bases remaining between them. The CDR3 DNA follows: TGTGCCAGCAGCCCACTAGCCACGGGAGAGACCCAGTACTTC. As protein: CASSPLATGETQYF. Drawing the rest from reference TRBV5-6 and TRBJ2-5, the complete variable domain is DAGVTQSPTHLIKTRGQQVTLRCSPKSGHDTVSWYQQALGQGPQFIFQYYEEEERQRGNFPDRFSGHQFPNYSSELNVNALLLGDSALYLCASSPLATGETQYFGPGTRLLVL.

The J gene is TRBJ1-6, the V gene TRBV18, with TRBD1 as a possible D gene (5 bases). The CDR3 covers 14 residues. The germline V gene has CDR1 KGHSH and CDR2 LQKENI. The V end lost 3 bases, the J end lost 5 bases, and 8 bases lay between the germline ends. The CDR3 nucleotides read TGTGCCAGCTCACCCGGACAAAATAATTCACCCCTCCACTTT. This sequence encodes CASSPGQNNSPLHF.

This sequence joins TRBV9 and TRBJ2-7; possible D gene TRBD2, 6 bases. Germline V gene sequence: CDR1 SGDLS, CDR2 YYNGEE. The CDR3 sequence is 13 residues long. Between the trimmed V and J ends, which lost 4 bases and 1 base, there was a span of 9 bases. The CDR3 bases are TGTGCCAGCAGCTCTGGAGGGTCCTACGAGCAGTACTTC. Residues: CASSSGGSYEQYF.